This T cell receptor beta chain comes out of a study of T cells in Graves' hyperthyroidism and ophthalmopathy. Details on this clonotype: A single base separates this from a much larger clone, so it may be a read error.

TCR beta CDR3 region amplification was performed from RNA transcripts. The study used the HTBI primer set for a first-round RT-PCR of the TCR CDR3. TCRdb ran MiXCR on the multiplex PCR reads and lists one entry per CDR3 protein. The sample yields a few hundred thousand distinct CDR3 sequences, roughly a sixth seen once. The germline V gene has CDR1 SNHLY and CDR2 FYNNEI. Trimming removed 4 bases from V and 8 bases from J; junction bases left unmatched: 10. The CDR3 runs 15 residues. The specimen sequenced was blood. The sequence derives from a woman between 40 and 55 years old with Graves' ophthalmopathy. This sequence joins TRBV2 and TRBJ1-5; 8 bases match TRBD1. CDR3 DNA sequence: TGTGCCAGCAGTGGCCGGACAGGGAGCATAGAGCCCCAGCATTTT. Protein product: CASSGRTGSIEPQHF.